The source of this T cell receptor beta chain is a study of T cell repertoires in cytomegalovirus infection. Study-wide background: Evidence of both CMV infection and a matching HLA type came from public TCR beta signatures.

As regards this clonotype: No antigen is known for it.

From the reads, TCRdb called clonotypes with MiXCR, one entry per CDR3 protein. The repertoire holds some 310,000 distinct CDR3 sequences, with more than 20% as singletons. Study outcomes and limitations: The cumulative frequency of public TCR beta families distinguished individuals who carried CMV together with the relevant HLA. What dominated the ex vivo response were HLA-C-restricted CMV-specific TCR beta clonotypes.

Sequences were derived from cultured PBMCs, sampled from culture after CMV antigen stimulation. This clonotype originated in a human donor in good health (CMV status not recorded). Some clones in this sample may be carry-over from other donors' samples.

CDR3 in amino acids: CASSLDRIPWLFF. Here the CDR3 DNA reads TGTGCCAGCAGCCTTGACAGGATCCCTTGGTTGTTCTTC. The gene calls are TRBV9 and TRBJ2-1, with D maybe TRBD1 (6 bases). CDR1 SGDLS and CDR2 YYNGEE come from the germline V gene. V lost 4 bases and J lost 15, with 20 bases in between. CDR3 length: 13 amino acids.